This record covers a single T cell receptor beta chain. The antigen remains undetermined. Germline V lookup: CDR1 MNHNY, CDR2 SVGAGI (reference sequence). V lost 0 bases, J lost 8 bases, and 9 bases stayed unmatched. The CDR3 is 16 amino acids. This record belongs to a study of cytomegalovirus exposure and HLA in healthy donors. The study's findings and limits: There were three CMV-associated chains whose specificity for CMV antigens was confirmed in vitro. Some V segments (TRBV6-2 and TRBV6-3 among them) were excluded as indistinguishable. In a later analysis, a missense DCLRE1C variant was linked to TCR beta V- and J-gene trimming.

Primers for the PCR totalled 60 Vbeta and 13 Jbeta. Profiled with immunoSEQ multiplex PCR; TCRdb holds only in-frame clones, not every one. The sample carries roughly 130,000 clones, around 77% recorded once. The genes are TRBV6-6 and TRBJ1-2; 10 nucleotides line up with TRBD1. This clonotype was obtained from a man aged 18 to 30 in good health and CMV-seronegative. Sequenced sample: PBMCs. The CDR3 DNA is TGTGCCAGCAGTTACTCGGGGGACAGGGGATTTCAGGGCTACACCTTC. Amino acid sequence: CASSYSGDRGFQGYTF.